This T cell receptor (beta chain) was recovered during a study of T-cell memory formation after mild COVID-19. Germline CDR1 is SGHNT and CDR2 is YYREEE (reference sequence). This CDR3 has 14 residues. Trimming removed 7 bases from V and 1 base from J, with 14 bases in between. This clonotype has a handful of counts. TCRdb ran MiXCR on the 5' RACE reads and lists one entry per CDR3 protein. The repertoire has about 560,000 distinct CDR3 sequences, roughly 17% of them found once; the top ten carry roughly 8.2%. Sequencing input: PBMCs or a T cell subset sorted from them (not recorded which). The V and J genes are TRBV5-4 and TRBJ1-1; D may be TRBD1 (6 bases). The clonotype comes from an adult woman who had mild COVID-19 (a few samples of this study predate the infection). Cell type and time point are not known. The CDR3 loop reads CASQGQRQNTEAFF. CDR3 sequence (DNA): TGTGCCAGCCAGGGGCAACGACAGAACACTGAAGCTTTCTTT.